This TCR beta chain was sequenced in a study of T cells in narcolepsy. Study as a whole: Healthy controls were enrolled alongside patients with narcolepsy type 1 or type 2. Whole-study findings and limits: No autoreactive T cell clone sequences appeared in some memory CD4+ repertoires. Healthy controls reportedly lacked the autoreactive clonotypes serially found in patients' blood. Autoreactive HCRT-specific and TRIB2-specific clonotypes were marked in same-patient CSF-versus-blood CD4+ comparisons.

About this clone: Its antigen is currently unknown.

Germline V gene sequence: CDR1 LNHNV, CDR2 YYDKDF (reference sequence). The CDR3 runs 17 residues. V gave up 1 base and J gave up 5 bases; unmatched junction bases: 11. Repertoires were generated with immunoSEQ multiplex PCR, while TCRdb's copy carries only in-frame clones and drops some. The sample shows about 32,000 clones, roughly four fifths of them seen only once. The sample consisted of memory (CD45RA-) CD4+ T cells from blood. This sequence was found in a human donor in good health. This chain links TRBV15 with TRBJ1-3, with TRBD1 matching over 7 bases. CDR3 in DNA: TGTGCCACCAGCAGAGCCCCGGGGACAGACTCCAGAAACACCATATATTTT. Its translation: CATSRAPGTDSRNTIYF.